This T cell receptor beta chain was recorded in a study of T cells expressing NK-cell markers. General observations from the study: Similarly, these clonotypes led the CD3+CD56-NKG2C+ fraction as well in a few donors.

Generation of TCR beta cDNA was performed by 5'RACE template switching incorporating UMIs. TCRdb re-analyzed the 5' RACE reads; it lists each CDR3 protein once, without DNA. The specimen's table records about 460,000 distinct CDR3 sequences. The germline gives CDR1 LGHDT, CDR2 YNNKEL (reference sequence). This CDR3 region has 15 residues. Of note for this clonotype: Its specificity is not known.

The chain is built from TRBV3-1 and TRBJ2-1; there is no DNA to check the TCRdb D call of TRBD2. The source material was blood T cells: a sorted CD56 or NKG2C T cell subset, CD4+ or CD8+ T cells, or bulk PBMC T cells (not recorded which). The TCR was taken from a woman aged 50 to 60 in good health. The CDR3: CASSPYGLGGNEQFF.